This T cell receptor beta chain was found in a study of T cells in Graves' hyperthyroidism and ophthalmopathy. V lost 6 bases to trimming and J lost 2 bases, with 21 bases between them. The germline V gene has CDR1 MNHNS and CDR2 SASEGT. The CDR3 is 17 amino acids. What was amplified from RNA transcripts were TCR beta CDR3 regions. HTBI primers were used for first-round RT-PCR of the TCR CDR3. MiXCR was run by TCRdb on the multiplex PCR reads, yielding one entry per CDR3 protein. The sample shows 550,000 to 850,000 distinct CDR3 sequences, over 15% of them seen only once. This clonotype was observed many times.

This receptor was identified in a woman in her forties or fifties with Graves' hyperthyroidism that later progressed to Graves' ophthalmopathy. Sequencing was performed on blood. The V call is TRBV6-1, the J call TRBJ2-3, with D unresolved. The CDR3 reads CASSPIRTGPPTDTQYF. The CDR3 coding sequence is TGTGCCAGCAGCCCAATTCGCACTGGGCCCCCCACAGATACGCAGTATTTT.